One sample yielded the 18 T cell receptor beta chains listed below, sequenced in a study of regulatory T cells in long-lasting Graves disease. Construction of TCR beta libraries relied on iRepertoire HTBI primers and on Arm-PCR targeting CDR3 regions. One entry per CDR3 protein results from TCRdb running MiXCR on the multiplex PCR reads. Counted here are 400,000 to 500,000 distinct CDR3 sequences, 15% occurring once; the ten biggest clones make up over 7.5%. Time point here: newly diagnosed GD, antithyroid drugs for less than 3 months. Extracted PBMC RNA gave rise to the TCR library. These data are also associated with another study on T cells in Graves' hyperthyroidism and ophthalmopathy.

Sequenced here: peripheral blood mononuclear cells (PBMCs), sampled at new diagnosis, from a patient treated with antithyroid drugs. The source is a woman between 35 and 50 years old with Graves disease.

The genes are TRBV15 and TRBJ2-5; no reliable D call. The ends were cut back, 0 bases at V and 2 bases at J, with 7 bases in the middle. The CDR3 loop spans 14 amino acids. CDR1 LNHNV and CDR2 YYDKDF come from the germline V gene (reference sequence). The CDR3 spells CATSRDSSQETQYF. CDR3 in DNA: TGTGCCACCAGCAGAGATAGTAGTCAAGAGACCCAGTACTTC.

Comment on this clonotype: Its ends do not fully match the called genes, so a read error is possible. The J gene is TRBJ1-2, the V gene TRBV12-3 or TRBV12-4; a possible D gene is TRBD1 (6 bases). The length of the CDR3 is 15 residues. The CDR3 loop reads CVSSLGGAWSGGYTF. The DNA for the CDR3 is TGTGTCAGCAGTTTAGGGGGAGCATGGTCCGGTGGCTACACCTTC.

This clonotype was seen repeatedly, ten times or more. The chain links TRBV29-1 to TRBJ2-7, with 10 bases aligning to TRBD1. V lost 7 bases and J lost 0; bases outside the gene matches: 6. The CDR3 totals 14 residues. Germline loops: CDR1 SQVTM, CDR2 ANQGSEA. The CDR3 DNA follows: TGCAGCGGACAGGGGGCGGAAGGCTCCTACGAGCAGTACTTC. This sequence encodes CSGQGAEGSYEQYF.

This clonotype came up many times. This chain links TRBV30 with TRBJ1-6; maybe TRBD1 (5 bases). V was trimmed by 1 base and J by 12 bases, leaving 13 bases between them. The CDR3 is 13 residues long. Germline values: CDR1 GTSNPN, CDR2 SVGIG (reference sequence). CDR3 loop: CAWSGSREEPLHF. The CDR3 bases are TGTGCCTGGAGTGGATCCAGGGAGGAACCCCTCCACTTT.

The sample holds many counts of this clonotype. The V gene is TRBV11-2, the J gene TRBJ2-5; either TRBD1 or TRBD2 may fit D (5 bases each). Germline V gene sequence: CDR1 SGHAT, CDR2 FQNNGV. This CDR3 is built from 13 residues. Trimming took off 0 bases at V and 7 bases at J, with 9 bases between the two ends. This CDR3 reads CASSLDRGATQYF. The CDR3 region has the DNA TGTGCCAGCAGCTTAGATCGAGGGGCGACCCAGTACTTC.

This clonotype occurred many times. V usage is TRBV20-1 and J usage is TRBJ2-5; the match to TRBD2 covers 7 bases. Losses at the gene ends were 4 bases for V and 2 bases for J; bases not matched to a gene: 7. Germline V CDR1 and CDR2: DFQATT, SNEGSKA (reference sequence). This CDR3 has 14 residues. CDR3 sequence (DNA): TGCAGTGCTACTAGCGGTTCGGTTCAAGAGACCCAGTACTTC. Protein sequence: CSATSGSVQETQYF.

The chain couples TRBV3-1 to TRBJ1-1; D may be TRBD1 (5 bases). V was trimmed by 4 bases and J by 8 bases, leaving 20 bases between them. The CDR3 is made up of 15 amino acids. Germline V CDR1 and CDR2: LGHDT, YNNKEL (reference sequence). The CDR3 DNA is TGTGCCAGCAGCCCCGACTTTTTAGGGGCTGGGGAAGCTTTCTTT. Its translation is CASSPDFLGAGEAFF. Complete variable domain (other parts from reference TRBV3-1 and TRBJ1-1): DTAVSQTPKYLVTQMGNDKSIKCEQNLGHDTMYWYKQDSKKFLKIMFSYNNKELIINETVPNRFSPKSPDKAHLNLHINSLELGDSAVYFCASSPDFLGAGEAFFGQGTRLTVV.

This clonotype has more than one count but fewer than ten. The rearrangement uses TRBV6-1 and TRBJ2-7; D remains unclear. Deletions cut 6 bases from V and 0 bases from J, with 15 bases between. Per the germline V gene, CDR1 is MNHNS and CDR2 is SASEGT. This CDR3 spans 15 amino acids. DNA for the CDR3: TGTGCCAGCAGCTCCGGGCAGAGAAGCTCCTACGAGCAGTACTTC. Translation: CASSSGQRSSYEQYF.

This clonotype was recorded a few times. The chain uses TRBV5-4 and TRBJ2-1; unclear D gene. V was pared by 4 bases and J by 5 bases, with 13 bases between. CDR3 length: 14 residues. Germline V gene data show CDR1 as SGHNT and CDR2 as YYREEE (reference sequence). CDR3 DNA: TGTGCCAGCAGCAGTGCGACAAGAAACAATGAGCAGTTCTTC. Translated, it gives CASSSATRNNEQFF.

This clonotype was observed many times. The genes are TRBV6-1 and TRBJ1-1, with TRBD1 as a possible D gene (5 bases). V dropped 6 bases and J dropped 7 bases, with 15 bases sitting between them. Looked up from germline, CDR1 is MNHNS and CDR2 is SASEGT. CDR3 length equals 13 residues. The CDR3 spells CASSLRGTGEAFF. The DNA of the CDR3 is TGTGCCAGCAGCTTAAGGGGAACAGGTGAAGCTTTCTTT.

This clonotype came up many times. The rearrangement links TRBV12-3 or TRBV12-4 to TRBJ2-1; the D is unclear. The CDR3 length is 12 residues. The V and J ends lost 8 bases and 12 bases respectively, with 17 bases between them. CDR3 protein: CASASESLVQFF. The CDR3 nucleotides are TGTGCCAGCGCATCGGAGAGCCTGGTGCAGTTCTTC.

Points on this clonotype: A clone one base away is much larger, so this may be a read error. The rearrangement links TRBV5-6 to TRBJ2-1, with a possible D match to TRBD1 (5 bases). The germline gives CDR1 SGHDT, CDR2 YYEEEE. This CDR3 has 13 amino acids. The CDR3, as DNA: TGTGCCAGCAGCTTAGCTCAGGGCTATGAGCAGCTCTTC. As protein: CASSLAQGYEQLF.

As regards this clonotype: A read error may be the cause here, since a much bigger clone is one base away. This sequence joins TRBV20-1 and TRBJ2-7; D is possibly TRBD1 or TRBD2 (5 bases each). Germline loops: CDR1 DFQATT, CDR2 SNEGSKA (reference sequence). The CDR3 has 13 amino acids. The CDR3, as DNA: TGCAGTGCTTTAGGGACGGGGACCTACGACCAGTACTTC. Residues: CSALGTGTYDQYF.

This clonotype was seen a handful of times. The junction differs from germline at one of its ends, possibly a read error. The chain recombines TRBV7-9 with TRBJ2-7; D is possibly TRBD1 or TRBD2 (7 bases each). CDR3 size: 15 residues. Germline values: CDR1 SEHNR, CDR2 FQNEAQ (reference sequence). The CDR3 is CASSLADRPTYEQYF. CDR3 DNA sequence: TGTGCCAGCAGCCTAGCGGACAGGCCGACCTACGAGCAGTACTTC.

The chain joins TRBV5-1 to TRBJ2-2; 11 nucleotides align to TRBD1. There are 17 residues in the CDR3. Germline assignment: CDR1 SGHRS and CDR2 YFSETQ. The junction had 5 bases not matched to a gene; V was cut back by 4 bases and J by 0 bases. For the CDR3, the DNA is TGCGCCAGCAGCACCCGGACAGGGGGCTCGAACACCGGGGAGCTGTTTTTT. This gives the protein CASSTRTGGSNTGELFF.

CDR3: CASRSGTGNSGNTIYF. The CDR3 DNA follows: TGTGCCAGCAGGTCCGGGACAGGTAACTCTGGAAACACCATATATTTT. The chain carries TRBV28 and TRBJ1-3, with 8 positions matching TRBD1. This CDR3 has 16 amino acids. CDR1 is MDHEN and CDR2 is SYDVKM in the germline V gene. V shed 6 bases and J 0 bases; nucleotides not matched to a gene: 7.

The chain combines TRBV12-3 or TRBV12-4 with TRBJ2-7; TRBD2 agrees at 10 bases. CDR3 length: 16 residues. Losses at the gene ends were 6 bases for V and 0 bases for J; bases not matched to a gene: 8. The CDR3 region is CASSQPGLASSYEQYF. The CDR3 DNA reads as TGTGCCAGCAGCCAACCGGGACTAGCGAGCTCCTACGAGCAGTACTTC.

This clonotype was counted ten times or more. The V call is TRBV20-1, the J call TRBJ2-1, with TRBD2 matching 7 bases. The CDR3 has 15 residues. V shed 1 base, J shed 9 bases, and the junction held 12 bases outside the gene matches. Germline V gene lookup returns CDR1 DFQATT and CDR2 SNEGSKA (reference sequence). DNA of the CDR3: TGCAGTGCTAGAGGGCTAGCGGTCAAACATGGTGAGCAGTTCTTC. It specifies CSARGLAVKHGEQFF.